This section outlines one T cell receptor beta chain sequence together with its context. Its antigen is currently unknown. V was trimmed by 4 bases and J by 5 bases, leaving 18 bases between them. CDR3 size: 15 residues. These data are taken from a study of early T cells in non-severe SARS-CoV-2 infection. Points from the study as a whole: Matching results from VDJdb favored anti-spike CD8 responses, leaving private and CD4 specificities undetected.

TCRdb re-analysed the 5' RACE reads in MiXCR, keeping a single row per CDR3 protein. This sample has roughly 80,000 distinct CDR3 sequences, with less than 20% found just once. The sequencing input was whole blood. The source is an adult who was a healthcare worker with PCR-confirmed SARS-CoV-2 infection or an uninfected control (not recorded which). The genes are TRBV12-3 or TRBV12-4 and TRBJ2-7, with a possible D match to TRBD1 (6 bases). The CDR3 region has the DNA TGTGCCAGCAGTTCCCCCGGGACATTAAGCAACGAGCAGTACTTC. Amino acids: CASSSPGTLSNEQYF.